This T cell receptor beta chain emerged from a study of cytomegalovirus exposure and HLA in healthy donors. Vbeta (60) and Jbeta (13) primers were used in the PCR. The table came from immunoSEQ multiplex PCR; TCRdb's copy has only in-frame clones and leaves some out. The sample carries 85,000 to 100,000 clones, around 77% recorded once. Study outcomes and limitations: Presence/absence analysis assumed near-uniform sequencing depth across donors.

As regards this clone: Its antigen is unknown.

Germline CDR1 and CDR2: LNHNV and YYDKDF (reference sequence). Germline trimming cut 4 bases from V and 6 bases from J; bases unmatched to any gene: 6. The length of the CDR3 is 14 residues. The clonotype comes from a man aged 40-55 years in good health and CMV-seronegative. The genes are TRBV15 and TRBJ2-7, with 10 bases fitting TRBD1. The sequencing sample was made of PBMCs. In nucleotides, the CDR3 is TGTGCCACCAGCACGGGGACAGGGGACGTCGAGCAGTACTTC. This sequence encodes CATSTGTGDVEQYF.